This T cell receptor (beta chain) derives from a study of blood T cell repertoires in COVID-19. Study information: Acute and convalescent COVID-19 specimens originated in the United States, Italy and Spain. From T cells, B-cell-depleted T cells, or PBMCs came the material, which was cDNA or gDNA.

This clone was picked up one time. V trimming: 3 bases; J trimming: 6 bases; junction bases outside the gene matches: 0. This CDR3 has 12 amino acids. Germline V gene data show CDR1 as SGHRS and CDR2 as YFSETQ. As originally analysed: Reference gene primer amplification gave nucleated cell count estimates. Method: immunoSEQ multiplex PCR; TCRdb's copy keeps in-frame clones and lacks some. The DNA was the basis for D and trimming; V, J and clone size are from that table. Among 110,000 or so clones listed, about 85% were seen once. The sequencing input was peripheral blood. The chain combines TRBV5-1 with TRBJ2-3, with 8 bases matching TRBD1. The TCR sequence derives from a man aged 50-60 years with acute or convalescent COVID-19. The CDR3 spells CASSYRGDTQYF. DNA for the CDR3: TGCGCCAGCAGCTACAGGGGGGATACGCAGTATTTT.